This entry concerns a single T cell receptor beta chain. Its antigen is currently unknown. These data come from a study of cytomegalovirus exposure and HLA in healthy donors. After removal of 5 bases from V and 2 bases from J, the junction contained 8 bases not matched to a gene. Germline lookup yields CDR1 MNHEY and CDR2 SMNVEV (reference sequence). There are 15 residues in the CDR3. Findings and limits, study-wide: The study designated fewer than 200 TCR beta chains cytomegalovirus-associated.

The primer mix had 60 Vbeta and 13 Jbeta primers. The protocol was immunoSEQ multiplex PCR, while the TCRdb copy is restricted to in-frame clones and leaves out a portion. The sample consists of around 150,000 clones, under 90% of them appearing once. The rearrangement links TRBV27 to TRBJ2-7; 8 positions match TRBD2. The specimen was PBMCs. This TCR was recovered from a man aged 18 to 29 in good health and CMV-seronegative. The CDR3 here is CASSLLGGGTYEQYF. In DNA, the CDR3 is TGTGCCAGCAGTCTCCTCGGGGGGGGTACCTACGAGCAGTACTTC.